These 27 T cell receptor beta chains were all obtained from the same sample, sequenced in a study of shared clonotypes between healthy human individuals. The assay was immunoSEQ multiplex PCR, and TCRdb's table has in-frame clones only and misses some. The sample shows about 2.4 million clones, 93% of them seen only once. Sequencing was done on a sample of naive CD4+ T cells from PBMCs. The subset was: CD45RA+ positively selected. The source is a man in his late teens or twenties in good health. Some clones in this sample may be carry-over from other donors' samples.

Comments on this clone: This CDR3 is also generated by other DNA sequences in the sample. V gene TRBV2 combines with J gene TRBJ2-3; the D call may be TRBD1 or TRBD2 (5 bases each). Per the germline V gene, CDR1 is SNHLY and CDR2 is FYNNEI. Trimming took 4 bases from V and 3 from J, leaving 11 bases between them. This CDR3 region has 14 residues. CDR3 sequence reads: CASSGDRGTDTQYF. The CDR3 DNA follows: TGTGCCAGCAGTGGGGACCGCGGAACAGATACGCAGTATTTT. Combining the CDR3 with reference TRBV2 and TRBJ2-3 gives the whole variable domain EPEVTQTPSHQVTQMGQEVILRCVPISNHLYFYWYRQILGQKVEFLVSFYNNEISEKSEIFDDQFSVERPDGSNFTLKIRSTKLEDSAMYFCASSGDRGTDTQYFGPGTRLTVL.

This chain links TRBV6-6 with TRBJ2-7; D might be TRBD1 (5 bases). Deletions cut 5 bases from V and 3 bases from J, with 17 bases between. This CDR3 has 15 residues. Germline V gene lookup returns CDR1 MNHNY and CDR2 SVGAGI (reference sequence). CDR3 sequence: CASSPPRTLVYEQYF. CDR3 bases: TGTGCCAGCAGTCCTCCACGGACACTCGTCTACGAGCAGTACTTC.

This clone was counted once. This chain connects TRBV5-1 to TRBJ2-1; D uncertain. Trimming pared 5 bases from V and 7 bases from J, leaving 7 bases between. Germline CDR1 and CDR2: SGHRS and YFSETQ. The CDR3 extends over 11 amino acids. The CDR3 reads CASRDSNEQFF. The DNA of the CDR3 is TGCGCCAGCAGGGATTCAAATGAGCAGTTCTTC.

The chain combines TRBV7-3 with TRBJ2-2, with D maybe TRBD1 (6 bases). CDR1 is SGHTA and CDR2 is FQGTGA in the germline V gene. The CDR3 is 15 amino acids. V was pared by 3 bases and J by 0 bases, with 8 bases between. In nucleotides, the CDR3 is TGTGCCAGCAGCTTCCGGACAGCGAACACCGGGGAGCTGTTTTTT. Amino acid sequence: CASSFRTANTGELFF.

This chain joins TRBV15 and TRBJ2-7; TRBD2 might be the D (5 bases). Trimming took 0 bases from V and 3 from J, leaving 12 bases between them. This CDR3 spans 15 amino acids. Germline V gene lookup returns CDR1 LNHNV and CDR2 YYDKDF (reference sequence). CDR3 DNA sequence: TGTGCCACCAGCAGAGATGCGTTCCGGGACTACGAGCAGTACTTC. Translating gives CATSRDAFRDYEQYF.

The chain is built from TRBV7-8 and TRBJ2-5; the match to TRBD1 covers 7 bases. The J segment lost 5 bases and the V segment lost 5 bases, leaving 14 bases of the junction unmatched. This CDR3 contains 16 residues. Looked up from germline, CDR1 is SGHVS and CDR2 is FQNEAQ. The CDR3 nucleotides read TGTGCCAGCAGCCCACCGCCCCTCACAGGGGTGGAGACCCAGTACTTC. It specifies CASSPPPLTGVETQYF.

The rearrangement uses TRBV7-2 and TRBJ2-3; TRBD2 matches at 9 bases. The junction had 2 bases not matched to a gene; V was cut back by 1 base and J by 3 bases. This CDR3 comprises 15 residues. CDR1 is SGHTA and CDR2 is FQGNSA in the germline V gene. As DNA, the CDR3 is TGTGCCAGCAGCTTAGGACTAGCGGAAACAGATACGCAGTATTTT. Its translation: CASSLGLAETDTQYF. Supplemented by reference TRBV7-2 and TRBJ2-3, the full variable domain reads GAGVSQSPSNKVTEKGKDVELRCDPISGHTALYWYRQSLGQGLEFLIYFQGNSAPDKSGLPSDRFSAERTGGSVSTLTIQRTQQEDSAVYLCASSLGLAETDTQYFGPGTRLTVL.

The V and J genes are TRBV5-1 and TRBJ2-1; 13 nucleotides match TRBD2. The CDR3 length is 16 residues. Germline V gives CDR1 SGHRS, CDR2 YFSETQ. The ends lost 3 bases at V and 6 bases at J; junction bases unmatched: 6. CDR3 protein: CASSSRTSGSPNEQFF. In DNA, the CDR3 is TGCGCCAGCAGCTCCCGGACTAGCGGGAGCCCCAATGAGCAGTTCTTC.

The chain joins TRBV11-2 to TRBJ2-7; 7 bases match TRBD2. V shed 1 base, J shed 3 bases, and the junction held 3 bases outside the gene matches. Germline CDR1 SGHAT, CDR2 FQNNGV. CDR3 length: 14 amino acids. The CDR3 loop reads CASSLGGGYYEQYF. In DNA, the CDR3 is TGTGCCAGCAGCTTAGGGGGGGGATACTACGAGCAGTACTTC.

The gene calls are TRBV5-1 and TRBJ2-2, with 8 bases lining up with TRBD1. Germline V gene lookup returns CDR1 SGHRS and CDR2 YFSETQ. The CDR3 sequence is 17 residues long. V lost 4 bases, J lost 0 bases, and 8 bases stayed unmatched. Here the CDR3 reads CASSRVPGQANTGELFF. The CDR3 coding sequence is TGCGCCAGCAGCCGGGTACCGGGACAGGCGAACACCGGGGAGCTGTTTTTT.

CDR3 protein: CASSHTGVQYF. CDR3 sequence (DNA): TGTGCCAGCAGCCACACAGGGGTGCAGTACTTC. The V call is TRBV14, the J call TRBJ2-7; TRBD1 matches at 7 bases. This CDR3 is 11 amino acids long. With V trimmed by 3 bases and J by 9 bases, 2 bases remained unmatched. Germline loops: CDR1 SGHDN, CDR2 FVKESK.

This chain links TRBV4-1 with TRBJ2-7; 13 nucleotides align to TRBD2. V lost 2 bases to trimming and J lost 7 bases; unmatched junction nucleotides: 8. The CDR3 runs to 16 residues. CDR1 MGHRA and CDR2 YSYEKL come from the germline V gene. CDR3 bases: TGCGCCAGCAGCCAACCGACTAGCGGGAGGTGGTATGAGCAGTACTTC. This gives the protein CASSQPTSGRWYEQYF.

The chain couples TRBV28 to TRBJ2-7, with TRBD1 matching 7 bases. In germline, CDR1 is MDHEN, CDR2 SYDVKM. The length of the CDR3 is 14 residues. V shed 7 bases, J shed 2 bases, and the junction held 8 bases outside the gene matches. Written as DNA, the CDR3 is TGTGCCAGCACCCTCGGGACAGAGACCTACGAGCAGTACTTC. Protein product: CASTLGTETYEQYF.

This chain links TRBV28 with TRBJ1-6; D is unresolved. Germline V CDR1 and CDR2: MDHEN, SYDVKM. Trimming shortened V by 7 bases and J by 6 bases, and 13 bases separated the two germline ends. This CDR3 is 14 amino acids long. The CDR3 DNA reads as TGTGCCAGCATTAAGGCAGGAACTAATTCACCCCTCCACTTT. Translated, it gives CASIKAGTNSPLHF. The full variable domain, its missing parts supplied by reference TRBV28 and TRBJ1-6, is DVKVTQSSRYLVKRTGEKVFLECVQDMDHENMFWYRQDPGLGLRLIYFSYDVKMKEKGDIPEGYSVSREKKERFSLILESASTNQTSMYLCASIKAGTNSPLHFGNGTRLTVT.

This sequence joins TRBV11-3 and TRBJ2-5, with 10 bases matching TRBD1. Germline V gene lookup returns CDR1 SGHNT and CDR2 YENEEA. The ends lost 5 bases at V and 6 bases at J; junction bases unmatched: 6. This CDR3 spans 14 amino acids. The CDR3 DNA reads TGTGCCAGCAGCGAAGGACAGGGGGTCCAGACCCAGTACTTC. Residues: CASSEGQGVQTQYF.

The rearrangement links TRBV30 to TRBJ2-4; 8 positions match TRBD2. The junction had 8 bases not matched to a gene; V was cut back by 4 bases and J by 0 bases. Looked up from germline, CDR1 is GTSNPN and CDR2 is SVGIG (reference sequence). CDR3 size: 16 residues. The CDR3 DNA follows: TGTGCCTGGAAAACGAAGCGGGGGCTAGCCAAAAACATTCAGTACTTC. It yields the protein CAWKTKRGLAKNIQYF. Based on the CDR3 plus reference TRBV30 and TRBJ2-4, the full variable domain is SQTIHQWPATLVQPVGSPLSLECTVEGTSNPNLYWYRQAAGRGLQLLFYSVGIGQISSEVPQNLSASRPQDRQFILSSKKLLLSDSGFYLCAWKTKRGLAKNIQYFGAGTRLSVL.

The V gene is TRBV7-3, the J gene TRBJ2-1, with TRBD1 matching 8 bases. The CDR3 extends over 15 amino acids. Germline V lookup: CDR1 SGHTA, CDR2 FQGTGA. Losses at the gene ends were 5 bases for V and 2 bases for J; bases not matched to a gene: 5. CDR3 amino acids: CASSPQGAAYNEQFF. The CDR3 coding sequence is TGTGCCAGCAGCCCGCAGGGGGCGGCCTACAATGAGCAGTTCTTC.

In regard to this clone: Other DNA sequences from this sample encode an identical CDR3 as well. The chain joins TRBV18 to TRBJ2-2; D might be TRBD1 (6 bases). Trimming left V 2 bases short and J 1 base short, with 11 bases between. In germline, CDR1 is KGHSH, CDR2 LQKENI. This CDR3 has 16 amino acids. CDR3 residues: CASSPFGQLNTGELFF. The CDR3 DNA sequence: TGTGCCAGCTCACCATTCGGACAGTTGAACACCGGGGAGCTGTTTTTT. The full variable domain, rest sourced from reference TRBV18 and TRBJ2-2, is NAGVMQNPRHLVRRRGQEARLRCSPMKGHSHVYWYRQLPEEGLKFMVYLQKENIIDESGMPKERFSAEFPKEGPSILRIQQVVRGDSAAYFCASSPFGQLNTGELFFGEGSRLTVL.

The rearrangement joins TRBV4-1 to TRBJ1-2; TRBD1 agrees at 7 bases. The CDR3 is 14 residues long. With 2 bases clipped from V and 7 bases from J, the junction kept 7 bases outside the gene matches. Germline assignment: CDR1 MGHRA and CDR2 YSYEKL. In DNA, the CDR3 is TGCGCCAGCAGCCAACCAATTACAGGGGTTGGCTACACCTTC. Protein sequence: CASSQPITGVGYTF.

The chain couples TRBV4-1 to TRBJ2-2; D perhaps matches TRBD2 (6 bases). V was clipped by 4 bases and J by 5 bases, with 17 bases between them. CDR3 size: 16 residues. Germline V CDR1 and CDR2: MGHRA, YSYEKL. CDR3 sequence: CASSPRRETWTGELFF. The CDR3, as DNA: TGCGCCAGCAGCCCCCGTCGGGAGACTTGGACCGGGGAGCTGTTTTTT.

The chain couples TRBV19 to TRBJ2-1; 7 bases are shared with TRBD2. V lost 4 bases and J lost 1; bases outside the gene matches: 4. CDR3 length: 15 amino acids. The germline V gene has CDR1 LNHDA and CDR2 SQIVND (reference sequence). CDR3 sequence reads: CASSSGSISYNEQFF. The CDR3 DNA is TGTGCCAGTAGTAGCGGGAGTATTTCCTACAATGAGCAGTTCTTC.

V is TRBV10-3 and J is TRBJ1-1; TRBD1 aligns across 7 bases. CDR1 is ENHRY and CDR2 is SYGVKD in the germline V gene. The V and J ends lost 3 bases and 8 bases, in that order; junction bases with no gene match: 6. This CDR3 region has 13 residues. This chain's CDR3 is CAISEAQGEEAFF. CDR3 DNA: TGTGCCATCAGTGAAGCGCAGGGGGAGGAAGCTTTCTTT.

Notes on this clone: Other DNA sequences in this sample translate to the same CDR3. This chain links TRBV7-3 with TRBJ2-1; D remains unclear. The CDR3 extends over 13 amino acids. Germline CDR1 is SGHTA and CDR2 is FQGTGA. Deletions cut 2 bases from V and 3 bases from J, with 5 bases between. DNA for the CDR3: TGTGCCAGCAGCTTAGGACGCTACAATGAGCAGTTCTTC. Protein sequence: CASSLGRYNEQFF.

Comment on this clone: This specimen includes other DNA sequences encoding the same CDR3. The chain combines TRBV28 with TRBJ1-2, with D possibly matching TRBD1 (5 bases). The CDR3 runs to 13 residues. Trimming pared 5 bases from V and 4 bases from J, leaving 11 bases between. CDR1 is MDHEN and CDR2 is SYDVKM in the germline V gene. The CDR3 nucleotides are TGTGCCAGCAGTCCCGGGACGGGCTATGGCTACACCTTC. Protein sequence: CASSPGTGYGYTF.

A single count supports this clone. The same CDR3 also results from other DNA sequences found in this sample. The chain uses TRBV28 and TRBJ2-5, with 7 bases lining up with TRBD2. Losses at the gene ends were 7 bases for V and 3 bases for J; bases not matched to a gene: 8. The V gene's germline CDR1 is MDHEN and CDR2 SYDVKM. CDR3 length: 14 residues. CDR3 DNA sequence: TGTGCCAGCACCCTCGGGGGGTCTAAAGAGACCCAGTACTTC. Its protein is CASTLGGSKETQYF.

The chain combines TRBV7-2 with TRBJ2-7; TRBD2 matches at 8 bases. Germline assignment: CDR1 SGHTA and CDR2 FQGNSA. This CDR3 region has 15 residues. V lost 6 bases to trimming and J lost 3 bases; unmatched junction nucleotides: 10. The CDR3 region is CASSPTGLEGYEQYF. Here the CDR3 DNA reads TGTGCCAGCAGTCCTACGGGACTAGAGGGCTACGAGCAGTACTTC.

This chain connects TRBV28 to TRBJ2-7; D might be TRBD1 or TRBD2, each matching 5 bases. CDR3 size: 15 residues. Trimming cost V 0 bases and J 5 bases, with 14 bases left between them. Per the germline V gene, CDR1 is MDHEN and CDR2 is SYDVKM. The CDR3 DNA reads as TGTGCCAGCAGTTTATGGGCCCGTGGGGGACACGAGCAGTACTTC. The encoded protein is CASSLWARGGHEQYF.